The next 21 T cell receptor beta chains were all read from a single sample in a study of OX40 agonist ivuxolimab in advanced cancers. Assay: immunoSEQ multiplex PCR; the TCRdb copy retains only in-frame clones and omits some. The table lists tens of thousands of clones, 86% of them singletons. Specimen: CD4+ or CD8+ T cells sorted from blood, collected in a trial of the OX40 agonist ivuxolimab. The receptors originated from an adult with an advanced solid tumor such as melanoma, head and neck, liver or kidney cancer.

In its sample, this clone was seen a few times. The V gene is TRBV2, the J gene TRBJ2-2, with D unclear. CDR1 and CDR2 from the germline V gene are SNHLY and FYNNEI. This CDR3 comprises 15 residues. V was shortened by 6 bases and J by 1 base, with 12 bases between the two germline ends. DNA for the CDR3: TGTGCCAGCAGCCCGCTGACACAGAACACCGGGGAGCTGTTTTTT. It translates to CASSPLTQNTGELFF.

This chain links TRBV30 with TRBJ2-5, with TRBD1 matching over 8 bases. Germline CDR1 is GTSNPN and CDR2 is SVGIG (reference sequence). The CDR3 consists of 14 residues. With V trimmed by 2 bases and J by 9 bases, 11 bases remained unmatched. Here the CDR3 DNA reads TGTGCCTGGAGTACCGGACAGGGACATGGGGCCCAGTACTTC. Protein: CAWSTGQGHGAQYF. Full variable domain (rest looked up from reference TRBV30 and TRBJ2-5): SQTIHQWPATLVQPVGSPLSLECTVEGTSNPNLYWYRQAAGRGLQLLFYSVGIGQISSEVPQNLSASRPQDRQFILSSKKLLLSDSGFYLCAWSTGQGHGAQYFGPGTRLLVL.

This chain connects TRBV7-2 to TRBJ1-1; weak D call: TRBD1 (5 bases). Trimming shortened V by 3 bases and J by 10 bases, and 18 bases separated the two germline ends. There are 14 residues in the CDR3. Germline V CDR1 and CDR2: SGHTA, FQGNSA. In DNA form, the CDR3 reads TGTGCCAGCAGCTTCCCGGGCGTCAGGGCGGGAGCTTTCTTT. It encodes CASSFPGVRAGAFF.

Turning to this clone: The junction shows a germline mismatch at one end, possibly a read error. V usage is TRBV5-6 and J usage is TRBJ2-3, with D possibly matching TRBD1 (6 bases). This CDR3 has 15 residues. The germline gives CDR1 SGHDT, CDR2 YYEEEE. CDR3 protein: CASSFSRGVSDTQYF. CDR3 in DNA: TGTGCCAGCAGCTTTTCCAGGGGAGTCTCAGATACGCAATATTTT.

The chain's CDR3 is CAWSEGRTIYF. The CDR3, as DNA: TGTGCCTGGAGTGAGGGAAGAACCATATATTTT. The chain is built from TRBV30 and TRBJ1-3; D not resolved. The CDR3 loop spans 11 amino acids. V dropped 1 base and J dropped 10 bases, with 8 bases sitting between them. Germline V gives CDR1 GTSNPN, CDR2 SVGIG (reference sequence).

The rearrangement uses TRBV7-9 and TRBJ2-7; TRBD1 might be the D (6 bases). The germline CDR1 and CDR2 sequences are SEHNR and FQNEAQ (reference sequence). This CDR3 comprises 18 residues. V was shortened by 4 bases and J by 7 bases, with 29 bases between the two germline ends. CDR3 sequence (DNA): TGTGCCAGCAGCTCTTACACCGGAGCCCATTGGGGGCAGTTGGAGCAGTACTTC. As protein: CASSSYTGAHWGQLEQYF.

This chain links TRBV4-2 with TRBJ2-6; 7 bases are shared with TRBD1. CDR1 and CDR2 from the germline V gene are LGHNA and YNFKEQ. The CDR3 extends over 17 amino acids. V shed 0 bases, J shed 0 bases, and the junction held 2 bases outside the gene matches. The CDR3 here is CASSQERGHSGANVLTF. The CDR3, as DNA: TGTGCCAGCAGCCAAGAAAGGGGGCACTCTGGGGCCAACGTCCTGACTTTC.

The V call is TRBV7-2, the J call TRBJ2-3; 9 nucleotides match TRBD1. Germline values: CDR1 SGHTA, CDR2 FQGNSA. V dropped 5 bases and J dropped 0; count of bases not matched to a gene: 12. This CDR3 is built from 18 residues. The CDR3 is CASSPMGQGGGSTDTQYF. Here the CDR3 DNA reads TGTGCCAGCAGCCCCATGGGACAGGGCGGAGGTAGCACAGATACGCAGTATTTT.

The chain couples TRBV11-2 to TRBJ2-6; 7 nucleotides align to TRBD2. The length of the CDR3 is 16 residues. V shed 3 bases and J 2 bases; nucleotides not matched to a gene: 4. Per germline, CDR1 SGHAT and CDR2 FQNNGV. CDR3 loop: CASSFPGRAGANVLTF. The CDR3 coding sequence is TGTGCCAGCAGCTTTCCAGGGAGGGCTGGGGCCAACGTCCTGACTTTC.

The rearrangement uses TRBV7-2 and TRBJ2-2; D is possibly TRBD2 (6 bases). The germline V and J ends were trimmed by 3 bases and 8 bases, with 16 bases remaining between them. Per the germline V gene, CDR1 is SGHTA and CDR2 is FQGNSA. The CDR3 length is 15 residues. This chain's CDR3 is CASSLSITSNGELFF. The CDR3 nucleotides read TGTGCCAGCAGCTTGTCCATAACTAGCAATGGGGAGCTGTTTTTT.

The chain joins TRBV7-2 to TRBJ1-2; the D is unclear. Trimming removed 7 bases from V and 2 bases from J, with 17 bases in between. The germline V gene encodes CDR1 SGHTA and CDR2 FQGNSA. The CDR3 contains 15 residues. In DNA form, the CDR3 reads TGTGCCAGCACCCCTGCAGGAGCTACCAACTATGGCTACACCTTC. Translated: CASTPAGATNYGYTF.

CDR3 loop: CASSFGSGTYNEQFF. Here the CDR3 DNA reads TGCGCCAGCAGCTTTGGGTCGGGAACGTACAATGAGCAGTTCTTC. This chain joins TRBV5-1 and TRBJ2-1; a weak D match, TRBD2 (5 bases). Germline V gene sequence: CDR1 SGHRS, CDR2 YFSETQ. This CDR3 comprises 15 residues. V lost 2 bases, J lost 4 bases, and 13 bases lay in between.

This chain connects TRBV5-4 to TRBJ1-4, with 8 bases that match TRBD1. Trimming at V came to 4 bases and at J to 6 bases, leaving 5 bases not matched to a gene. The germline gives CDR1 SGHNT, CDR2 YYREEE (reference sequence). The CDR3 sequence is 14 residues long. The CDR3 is CASSQGAQDEKLFF. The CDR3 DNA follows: TGTGCCAGCAGCCAGGGGGCGCAGGATGAAAAACTGTTTTTT.

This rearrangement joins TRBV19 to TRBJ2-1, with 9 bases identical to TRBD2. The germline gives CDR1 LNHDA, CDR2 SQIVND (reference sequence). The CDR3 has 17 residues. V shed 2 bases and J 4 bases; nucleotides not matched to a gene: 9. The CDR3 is CASSISHGGGGYNEQFF. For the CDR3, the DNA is TGTGCCAGTAGTATATCCCACGGCGGGGGGGGTTACAATGAGCAGTTCTTC. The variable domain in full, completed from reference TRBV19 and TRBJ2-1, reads DGGITQSPKYLFRKEGQNVTLSCEQNLNHDAMYWYRQDPGQGLRLIYYSQIVNDFQKGDIAEGYSVSREKKESFPLTVTSAQKNPTAFYLCASSISHGGGGYNEQFFGPGTRLTVL.

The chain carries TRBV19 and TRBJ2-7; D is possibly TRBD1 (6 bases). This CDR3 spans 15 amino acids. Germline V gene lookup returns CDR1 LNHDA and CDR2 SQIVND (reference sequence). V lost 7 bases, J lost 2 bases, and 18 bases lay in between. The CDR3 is CASNPGQGFPYEQYF. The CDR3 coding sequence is TGTGCCAGTAACCCGGGGCAGGGGTTCCCCTACGAGCAGTACTTC. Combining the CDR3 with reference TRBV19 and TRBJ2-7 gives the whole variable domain DGGITQSPKYLFRKEGQNVTLSCEQNLNHDAMYWYRQDPGQGLRLIYYSQIVNDFQKGDIAEGYSVSREKKESFPLTVTSAQKNPTAFYLCASNPGQGFPYEQYFGPGTRLTVT.

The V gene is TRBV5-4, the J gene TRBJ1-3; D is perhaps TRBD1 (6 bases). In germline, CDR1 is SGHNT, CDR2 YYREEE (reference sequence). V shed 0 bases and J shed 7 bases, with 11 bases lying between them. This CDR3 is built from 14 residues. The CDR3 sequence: CASSLEGQSNTIYF. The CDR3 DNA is TGTGCCAGCAGCTTGGAGGGACAAAGTAACACCATATATTTT.

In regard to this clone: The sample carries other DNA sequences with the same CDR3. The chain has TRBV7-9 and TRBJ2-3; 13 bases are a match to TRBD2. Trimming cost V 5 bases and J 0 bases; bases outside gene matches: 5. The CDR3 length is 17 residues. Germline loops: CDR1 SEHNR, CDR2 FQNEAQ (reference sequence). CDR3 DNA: TGTGCCAGCAGCCCAGGGACTAGCGGGGCGAGCACAGATACGCAGTATTTT. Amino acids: CASSPGTSGASTDTQYF.

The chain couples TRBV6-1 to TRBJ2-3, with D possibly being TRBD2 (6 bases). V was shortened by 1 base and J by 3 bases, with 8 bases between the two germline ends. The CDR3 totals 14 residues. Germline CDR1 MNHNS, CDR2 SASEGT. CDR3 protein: CASSEGLGTDTQYF. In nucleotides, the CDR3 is TGTGCCAGCAGTGAAGGACTAGGGACAGATACGCAGTATTTT.

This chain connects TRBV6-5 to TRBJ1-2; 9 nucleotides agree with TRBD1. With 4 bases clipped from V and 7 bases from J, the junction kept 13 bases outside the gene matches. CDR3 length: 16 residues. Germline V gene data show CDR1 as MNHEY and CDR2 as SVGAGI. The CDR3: CASSSTPGQGRVGYTF. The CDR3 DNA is TGTGCCAGCAGTTCGACGCCGGGACAGGGACGGGTTGGCTACACCTTC.

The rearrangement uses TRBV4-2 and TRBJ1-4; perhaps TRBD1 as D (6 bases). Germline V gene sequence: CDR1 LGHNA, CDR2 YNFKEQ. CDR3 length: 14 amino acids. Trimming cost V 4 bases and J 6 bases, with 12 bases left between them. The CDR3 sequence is CASSRQGPDEKLFF. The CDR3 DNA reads TGTGCCAGCAGCCGGCAGGGGCCGGATGAAAAACTGTTTTTT.

For the CDR3, the DNA is TGTGCCAGCAGTACCGGACGGCGCAAAAACATTCAGTACTTC. This translates into CASSTGRRKNIQYF. The V gene is TRBV28, the J gene TRBJ2-4; D not resolved. This CDR3 has 14 residues. Germline CDR1 and CDR2: MDHEN and SYDVKM. Trimming pared 5 bases from V and 3 bases from J, leaving 11 bases between.